This T cell receptor (beta chain) was profiled in a study of patients and donors after allogeneic stem cell transplantation. TCRdb processed the RT-PCR reads anew with MiXCR; each CDR3 protein has one entry. The table lists about a million distinct CDR3 sequences, around 17% of them singletons, with 6% in the top ten. The ends were cut back, 6 bases at V and 5 bases at J, with 7 bases in the middle. CDR1 is SNHLY, CDR2 FYNNEI, per germline. CDR3 length: 11 residues. The chain combines TRBV2 with TRBJ1-1, with D unclear. The sequencing input was blood, either unsorted or a sorted T cell fraction (not recorded which). This sequence was found in a human donor who was either an allogeneic HSCT recipient or a stem cell or donor lymphocyte infusion donor (not recorded which). It is not recorded whose cells these are; they may come from a transplant donor. For the CDR3, the DNA is TGTGCCAGCAGCGTCGCGACTGAAGCTTTCTTT. It translates to CASSVATEAFF.